This entry concerns a single T cell receptor (beta chain). In the original analysis: Counts of nucleated cells, estimated from reference gene primer amplification, were obtained. TCRdb's table, derived via immunoSEQ multiplex PCR, lists solely in-frame clones and lacks some. That table furnishes V, J and clone size, whereas the DNA furnished D and trimming. The repertoire holds about 220,000 clones, roughly 89% seen once, with about 4% in the top ten. The sample is drawn from a study of blood T cell repertoires in COVID-19. The CDR3 sequence is 13 residues long. CDR1 is SGHTA, CDR2 FQGTGA, per germline. Cohort placement rested on clinical history that participants reported themselves.

The chain links TRBV7-3 to TRBJ1-2, with D possibly being TRBD1 (5 bases). This receptor was identified in a woman between 40 and 55 years old with acute COVID-19. Specimen: PBMCs or T cells enriched from blood (not recorded which). In DNA, the CDR3 is TGTGATATCAGGAGACAGACCAACTATGGCTACACCTTC. It translates to CDIRRQTNYGYTF.